A selection of T cell receptor beta chains follows, all from one sample in a study of control samples from healthy donors and cancer patients. Data came from immunoSEQ multiplex PCR; TCRdb stores just in-frame clones and leaves some out. This sample has more than 95,000 clones, with less than 90% found just once. The sequenced sample consisted of blood. The receptors were gathered from a man between 18 and 29 years old in good health. Both conserved end residues are part of each CDR3. The D gene is left open where the match is weak. Clone size is stated in some rows and not others, as once, few, many or a class when expanded.

D gene,V gene,clone size,J gene,CDR3 DNA,CDR3 protein
TRBD2,TRBV7-8,.,TRBJ2-5,TGTGCCAGCAGCTTAGTGGGCCGGTCTAGCGGTTCTCAAGAGACCCAGTACTTC,CASSLVGRSSGSQETQYF
TRBD1,TRBV4-3,once,TRBJ2-1,TGCGCCAGCAGCCGAACTCCGGGACAGGGGTCCAATGAGCAGTTCTTC,CASSRTPGQGSNEQFF
TRBD2,TRBV6-2/TRBV6-3,.,TRBJ2-1,TGTGCCAGCAGTGACCCCGGGACTAGCGGGACCCAGATCTTC,CASSDPGTSGTQIF
.,TRBV7-3,.,TRBJ1-1,TGTGCCAGCAGCTTAAACCCTCGAGGGACTGAAGCTTTCTTT,CASSLNPRGTEAFF
.,TRBV29-1,.,TRBJ2-1,TGCAGCGTTGAAGGGCCAGATGAGCAGTTCTTC,CSVEGPDEQFF
.,TRBV5-1,.,TRBJ1-2,TGCGCCAGCAGCTGGGGGTTTGAAAACTATGGCTACACCTTC,CASSWGFENYGYTF
.,TRBV9,.,TRBJ1-5,TGTGCCAGCAGCGTAGGGTCAGGTAGCAATCAGCCCCAGCATTTT,CASSVGSGSNQPQHF
TRBD1,TRBV9,.,TRBJ2-5,TGTGCCAGCAGCGTCGACAGGGGGGGAGAGACCCAGTACTTC,CASSVDRGGETQYF
.,TRBV11-2,.,TRBJ2-2,TGTGCCAGCAGCTCCCTCAGGACATTGAACACCGGGGAGCTGTTTTTT,CASSSLRTLNTGELFF
.,TRBV9,.,TRBJ2-1,TGTGCCAGCAGCCCGGGATCCCTGTCTCGGGAGCAGTTCTTC,CASSPGSLSREQFF
.,TRBV19,once,TRBJ2-5,TGTGCCAGTAGTATAGACCGACTCAAAGGGGAGACCCAGTACTTC,CASSIDRLKGETQYF
.,TRBV5-6,.,TRBJ1-1,TGTGCCAGCAGCACGTCCGTCCGGGCGTACACTGAAGCTTTCTTT,CASSTSVRAYTEAFF
TRBD1,TRBV2,.,TRBJ2-2,TGTGCCAGCAGTGAGGTGGGGACAGGCCTCCGGCGGCTGTTTTTT,CASSEVGTGLRRLFF
.,TRBV6-4,.,TRBJ1-5,TGTGCCAGCAGTAGGGACCAGAATCAGCCCCAGCATTTT,CASSRDQNQPQHF
.,TRBV11-2,.,TRBJ1-2,TGTGCCAGCAGCTTAAGGGGAATCGACTATGGCTACACCTTC,CASSLRGIDYGYTF
TRBD2,TRBV28,.,TRBJ2-1,TGTGCCATCGTTGGAGTCGCGCGGGGGTATGAGCAGTTCTTC,CAIVGVARGYEQFF